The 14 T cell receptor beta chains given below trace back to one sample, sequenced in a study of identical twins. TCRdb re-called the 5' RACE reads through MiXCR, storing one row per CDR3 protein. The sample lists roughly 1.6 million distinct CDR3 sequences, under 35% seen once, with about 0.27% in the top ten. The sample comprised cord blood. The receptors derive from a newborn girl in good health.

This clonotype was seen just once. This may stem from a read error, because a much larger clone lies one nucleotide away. CDR3 loop: CASSQGRSLRETQYF. DNA of the CDR3: TGCGCCAGCAGCCAAGGTCGAAGTCTCCGAGAGACCCAGTACTTC. V gene TRBV4-1 combines with J gene TRBJ2-5; D gene ambiguous. Germline assignment: CDR1 MGHRA and CDR2 YSYEKL. The CDR3 is 15 amino acids. The V and J ends lost 1 base and 4 bases respectively, with 13 bases between them.

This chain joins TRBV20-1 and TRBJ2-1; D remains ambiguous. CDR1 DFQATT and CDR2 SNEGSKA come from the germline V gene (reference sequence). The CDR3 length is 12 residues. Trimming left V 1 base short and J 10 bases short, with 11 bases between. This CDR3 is CSARGTAYEQFF. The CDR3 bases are TGCAGTGCTAGAGGGACGGCCTACGAGCAGTTCTTC.

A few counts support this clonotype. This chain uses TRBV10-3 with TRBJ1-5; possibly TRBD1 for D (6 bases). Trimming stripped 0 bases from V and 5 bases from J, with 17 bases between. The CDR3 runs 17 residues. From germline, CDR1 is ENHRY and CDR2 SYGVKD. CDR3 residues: CAISESKVLGADQPQHF. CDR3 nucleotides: TGTGCCATCAGTGAGTCGAAAGTTTTGGGGGCGGATCAGCCCCAGCATTTT.

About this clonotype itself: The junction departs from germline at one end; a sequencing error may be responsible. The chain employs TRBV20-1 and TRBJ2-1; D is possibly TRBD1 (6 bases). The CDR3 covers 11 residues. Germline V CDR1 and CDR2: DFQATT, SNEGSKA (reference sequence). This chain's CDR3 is CSARQGNELFF. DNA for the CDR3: TGCAGTGCTAGACAGGGGAATGAGCTGTTCTTC.

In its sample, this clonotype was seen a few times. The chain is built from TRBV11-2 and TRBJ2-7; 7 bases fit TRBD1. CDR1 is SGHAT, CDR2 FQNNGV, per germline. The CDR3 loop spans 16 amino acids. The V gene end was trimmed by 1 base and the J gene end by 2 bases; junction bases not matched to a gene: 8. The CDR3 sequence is CASSLAETGLPYEQYF. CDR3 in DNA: TGTGCCAGCAGCTTAGCTGAGACAGGGCTCCCCTACGAGCAGTACTTC.

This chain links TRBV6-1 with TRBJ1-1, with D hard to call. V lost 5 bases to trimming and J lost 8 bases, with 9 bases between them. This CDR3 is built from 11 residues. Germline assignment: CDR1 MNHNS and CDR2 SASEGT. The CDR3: CASSPPVEAFF. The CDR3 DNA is TGTGCCAGCAGTCCCCCGGTAGAAGCTTTCTTT.

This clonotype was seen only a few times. CDR3 nucleotide sequence: TGTGCCAGCACCAGGGGACGGATGAACACTGAAGCTTTCTTT. Translating it yields CASTRGRMNTEAFF. The chain combines TRBV6-1 with TRBJ1-1, with a tentative D call TRBD1 (6 bases). CDR3 length: 14 amino acids. Germline V gene data show CDR1 as MNHNS and CDR2 as SASEGT. The V and J ends lost 7 bases and 0 bases respectively, with 12 bases between them.

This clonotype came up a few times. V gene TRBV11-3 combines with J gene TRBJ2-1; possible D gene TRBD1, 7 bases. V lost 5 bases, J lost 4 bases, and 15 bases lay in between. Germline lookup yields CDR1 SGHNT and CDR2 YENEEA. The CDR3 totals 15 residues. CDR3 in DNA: TGTGCCAGCAGCCAGGGGGGTCTTGGTTACAATGAGCAGTTCTTC. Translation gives CASSQGGLGYNEQFF. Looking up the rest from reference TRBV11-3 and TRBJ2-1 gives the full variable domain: EAGVVQSPRYKIIEKKQPVAFWCNPISGHNTLYWYLQNLGQGPELLIRYENEEAVDDSQLPKDRFSAERLKGVDSTLKIQPAELGDSAVYLCASSQGGLGYNEQFFGPGTRLTVL.

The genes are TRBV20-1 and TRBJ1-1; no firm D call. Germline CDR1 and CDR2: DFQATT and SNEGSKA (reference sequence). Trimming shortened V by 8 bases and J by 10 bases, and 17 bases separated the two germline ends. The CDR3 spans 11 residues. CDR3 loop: CSPPAVVGAFF. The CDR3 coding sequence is TGCAGTCCCCCTGCAGTCGTGGGAGCTTTCTTT.

CDR3 DNA sequence: TGTGCCAGCAGCCCCGGGCTAGCGGGATACCATGAGCAGTTCTTC. Amino acid sequence: CASSPGLAGYHEQFF. The chain joins TRBV7-9 to TRBJ2-1, with 9 bases fitting TRBD2. Germline-derived CDR1 and CDR2 are SEHNR and FQNEAQ (reference sequence). The CDR3 runs 15 residues. Trimming at V came to 5 bases and at J to 8 bases, leaving 10 bases not matched to a gene.

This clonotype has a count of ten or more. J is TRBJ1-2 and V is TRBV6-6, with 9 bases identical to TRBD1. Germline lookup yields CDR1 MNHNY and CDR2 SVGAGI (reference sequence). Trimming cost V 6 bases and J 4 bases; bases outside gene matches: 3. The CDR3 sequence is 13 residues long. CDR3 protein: CASSVTGGYGYTF. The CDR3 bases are TGTGCCAGCAGCGTGACAGGGGGCTATGGCTACACCTTC.

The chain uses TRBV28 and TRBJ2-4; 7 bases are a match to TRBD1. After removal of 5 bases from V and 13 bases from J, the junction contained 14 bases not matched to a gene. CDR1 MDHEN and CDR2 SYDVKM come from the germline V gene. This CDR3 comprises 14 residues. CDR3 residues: CASSPVETGKEQYF. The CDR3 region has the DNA TGTGCCAGCAGTCCAGTGGAGACAGGGAAGGAGCAGTACTTC. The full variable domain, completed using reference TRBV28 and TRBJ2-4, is DVKVTQSSRYLVKRTGEKVFLECVQDMDHENMFWYRQDPGLGLRLIYFSYDVKMKEKGDIPEGYSVSREKKERFSLILESASTNQTSMYLCASSPVETGKEQYFGAGTRLSVL.

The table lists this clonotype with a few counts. The CDR3 here is CSVRWWATDTQYF. The CDR3 nucleotides are TGCAGCGTTCGTTGGTGGGCCACAGATACGCAGTATTTT. The chain couples TRBV29-1 to TRBJ2-3; no firm D call. The CDR3 consists of 13 residues. V was trimmed by 5 bases and J by 2 bases, leaving 11 bases between them. CDR1 and CDR2 (germline): SQVTM, ANQGSEA.

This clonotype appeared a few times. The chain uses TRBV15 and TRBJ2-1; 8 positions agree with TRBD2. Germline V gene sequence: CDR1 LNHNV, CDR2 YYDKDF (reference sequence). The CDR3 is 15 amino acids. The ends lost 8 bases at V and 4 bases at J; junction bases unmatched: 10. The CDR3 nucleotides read TGTGCCACCCAACCGGGACTAGAGTATTACAATGAGCAGTTCTTC. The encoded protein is CATQPGLEYYNEQFF.